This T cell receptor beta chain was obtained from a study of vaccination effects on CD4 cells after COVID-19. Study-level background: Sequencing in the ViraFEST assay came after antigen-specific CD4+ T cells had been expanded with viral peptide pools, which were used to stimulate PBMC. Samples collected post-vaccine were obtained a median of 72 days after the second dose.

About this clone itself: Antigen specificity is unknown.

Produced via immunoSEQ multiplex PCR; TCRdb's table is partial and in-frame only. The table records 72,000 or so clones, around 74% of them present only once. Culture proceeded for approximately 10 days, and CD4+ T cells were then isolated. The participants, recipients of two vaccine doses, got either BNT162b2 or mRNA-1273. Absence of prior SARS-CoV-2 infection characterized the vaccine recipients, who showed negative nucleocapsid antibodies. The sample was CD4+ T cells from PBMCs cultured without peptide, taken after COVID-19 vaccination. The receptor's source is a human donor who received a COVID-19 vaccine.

The CDR3: CASSQDPRQSRREKLFF. The CDR3 DNA is TGTGCCAGCAGCCAAGATCCGAGACAGTCCAGGAGGGAAAAACTGTTTTTT. The rearrangement links TRBV3-1 (or the pseudogene TRBV3-2) to TRBJ1-4; possibly TRBD1 for D (5 bases). V gave up 0 bases and J gave up 8 bases, with 19 bases separating them. CDR3 length: 17 amino acids. Germline V gene data show CDR1 as LGHDT and CDR2 as YNNKEL (reference sequence).